These 7 T cell receptor beta chains were sequenced from one sample in a study of T cell responses to AZD1222 COVID-19 vaccine. Assay used: immunoSEQ multiplex PCR; TCRdb lists only in-frame clones, some missing. Among some 79,000 clones listed, 75% to 90% were seen once. Source: peripheral blood, taken 28 days after the second AZD1222 dose. The receptors were gathered from an adult who received the AZD1222 COVID-19 vaccine.

V is TRBV7-3 and J is TRBJ2-2; TRBD2 agrees at 8 bases. V shed 3 bases, J shed 6 bases, and the junction held 9 bases outside the gene matches. CDR1 SGHTA and CDR2 FQGTGA come from the germline V gene. This CDR3 contains 16 residues. The CDR3 here is CASSFGGVAGPGELFF. The DNA of the CDR3 is TGTGCCAGCAGCTTCGGTGGAGTAGCGGGGCCCGGGGAGCTGTTTTTT.

CDR3 sequence: CASSVERGNEKLFF. CDR3 nucleotides: TGTGCCAGCAGCGTAGAAAGGGGTAATGAAAAACTGTTTTTT. V usage is TRBV9 and J usage is TRBJ1-4, with D possibly TRBD1 on 5 matching bases. V shed 0 bases and J shed 4 bases, with 7 bases lying between them. Germline V CDR1 and CDR2: SGDLS, YYNGEE. This CDR3 comprises 14 residues.

Here the CDR3 DNA reads TGCGCCAGCAGCCAAGAGGCCGGGTATGGCTACACCTTC. Encoded protein: CASSQEAGYGYTF. The V gene is TRBV4-3, the J gene TRBJ1-2, with D unresolved. The CDR3 consists of 13 residues. V was trimmed by 0 bases and J by 5 bases, leaving 7 bases between them. The germline CDR1 and CDR2 sequences are LGHNA and YSLEER.

This chain connects TRBV14 to TRBJ1-1; 10 bases are a match to TRBD1. The trim removed 5 bases at V and 1 base at J, leaving 7 bases unmatched. CDR1 is SGHDN and CDR2 is FVKESK in the germline V gene. The CDR3 has 16 amino acids. The CDR3 spells CASSADRGRGNTEAFF. The CDR3 nucleotides read TGTGCCAGCAGCGCAGACAGGGGGCGCGGGAACACTGAAGCTTTCTTT.

This clone was seen a few times. The chain carries TRBV7-8 and TRBJ2-3; no reliable D call. V lost 5 bases to trimming and J lost 5 bases, with 11 bases between them. The CDR3 is made up of 13 amino acids. Per germline, CDR1 SGHVS and CDR2 FQNEAQ. CDR3 nucleotides: TGTGCCAGCAGCCCGCCTCGGAAAGATACGCAGTATTTT. This encodes CASSPPRKDTQYF. The entire variable domain, with the rest obtained from reference TRBV7-8 and TRBJ2-3, is as follows: GAGVSQSPRYKVAKRGQDVALRCDPISGHVSLFWYQQALGQGPEFLTYFQNEAQLDKSGLPSDRFFAERPEGSVSTLKIQRTQQEDSAVYLCASSPPRKDTQYFGPGTRLTVL.

The V call is TRBV7-2, the J call TRBJ1-1; D call uncertain. The V end was cut by 5 bases, the J end by 7 bases, with 14 bases between. The germline CDR1 and CDR2 sequences are SGHTA and FQGNSA. The CDR3 covers 13 residues. The DNA for the CDR3 is TGTGCCAGCAGCCCTCGGACCCGTGGTGAAGCTTTCTTT. Residues: CASSPRTRGEAFF.

The gene calls are TRBV4-3 and TRBJ2-1; 16 bases map to TRBD2. J was trimmed by 13 bases and V by 2 bases; bases with no gene match: 14. The CDR3 is 18 residues long. The germline CDR1 and CDR2 sequences are LGHNA and YSLEER. Here the CDR3 reads CASSQSGTSGGASGGQFF. DNA for the CDR3: TGCGCCAGCAGCCAATCCGGGACTAGCGGGGGGGCTTCTGGTGGTCAGTTCTTC.